This record covers a single T cell receptor beta chain. The antigen is undetermined. The sample is drawn from a study of T cells in localized non-small cell lung cancer. Clones were sequenced by immunoSEQ multiplex PCR, and TCRdb holds only the in-frame ones, with some missing. The table lists 25,000 to 30,000 clones, around 92% of them singletons, with approximately 3.9% in the top ten. Study-level results: Elevated circulating T cell density in blood was associated with longer overall survival. A median about 50 of the top 100 tumor clones appeared in adjacent lung. Only one tumor region went through sequencing, so heterogeneity may still be there.

This TCR was sampled from a woman aged 35 to 69 with stage III lung adenocarcinoma. Specimen: peripheral blood mononuclear cells, collected before any cancer treatment.

CDR3 sequence: CASSGTIVAGEQFF. The CDR3 region has the DNA TGTGCCAGCAGCGGGACTATAGTGGCGGGTGAGCAGTTCTTC. V and J are TRBV2 and TRBJ2-1; 7 positions agree with TRBD2. The V segment lost 6 bases and the J segment 9 bases; nucleotides outside the gene matches: 11. CDR1 is SNHLY, CDR2 FYNNEI, per germline. The length of the CDR3 is 14 residues.